The entry that follows covers one T cell receptor beta chain sequence. What it binds is unknown. The sample belongs to a study of cytomegalovirus exposure and HLA in healthy donors. Background on the study: Unique TCRs from HLA-typed donors, around 79 million of them, were held in an early data release.

Study-wide points: It was assumed in the presence/absence analyses that sequencing depth was roughly uniform across donors.

13 Jbeta primers and 60 Vbeta primers were used for the PCR. TCRdb's copy holds only in-frame clones and misses some; the assay was immunoSEQ multiplex PCR. The table shows fewer than 250,000 clones, with roughly 86% occurring only once. CDR3 length equals 14 residues. Deletions cut 3 bases from V and 3 bases from J, with 13 bases between. Looked up from germline, CDR1 is SGDLS and CDR2 is YYNGEE. This TCR was recovered from a man aged 40-49 years in good health and CMV-seropositive. This chain uses TRBV9 with TRBJ2-7; D perhaps matches TRBD2 (5 bases). Sequencing was carried out using PBMCs. CDR3: CASSETEGIYEQYF. The CDR3 nucleotides are TGTGCCAGCAGCGAAACTGAGGGAATCTACGAGCAGTACTTC.